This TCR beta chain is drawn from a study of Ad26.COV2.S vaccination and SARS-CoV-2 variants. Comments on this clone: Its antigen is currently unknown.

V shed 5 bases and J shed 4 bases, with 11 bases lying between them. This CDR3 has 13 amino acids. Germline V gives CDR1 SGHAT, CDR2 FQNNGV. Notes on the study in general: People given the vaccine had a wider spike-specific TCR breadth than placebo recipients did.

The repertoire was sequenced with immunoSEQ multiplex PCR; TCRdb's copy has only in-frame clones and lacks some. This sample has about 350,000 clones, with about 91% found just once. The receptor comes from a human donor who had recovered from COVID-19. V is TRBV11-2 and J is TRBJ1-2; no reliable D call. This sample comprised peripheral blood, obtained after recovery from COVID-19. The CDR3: CASSHREGYGYTF. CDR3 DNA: TGTGCCAGCAGCCATCGGGAGGGCTATGGCTACACCTTC.